This TCR beta chain appears in the sequencing data of a study of blood T cell repertoires in COVID-19. Looking at the study overall: Acute and convalescent COVID-19 samples came from the United States, Italy and Spain. PBMCs, B-cell-depleted T cells, or T cells provided the cDNA or gDNA that made up the material.

In the source study's methods: How many nucleated cells were present was estimated from reference gene primer amplification. The protocol was immunoSEQ multiplex PCR, while the TCRdb copy is restricted to in-frame clones and leaves out a portion. D and trimming were read from the DNA, whereas the V and J calls and clone size are those reported in that table. The sample includes 100,000 to 150,000 clones, over 60% seen only once; the top ten take under 2.5%. This CDR3 is 14 amino acids long. From germline, CDR1 is SNHLY and CDR2 FYNNEI. Trimming took off 6 bases at V and 0 bases at J, with 11 bases between the two ends.

The chain links TRBV2 to TRBJ1-1, with D unclear. The specimen sequenced was peripheral blood. This TCR was recovered from a woman in her 70s with acute or convalescent COVID-19. CDR3 sequence reads: CASSAGIMNTEAFF. The CDR3 bases are TGTGCCAGCAGCGCCGGGATCATGAACACTGAAGCTTTCTTT.